This T cell receptor beta chain was identified during a study of T cells in Graves' hyperthyroidism and ophthalmopathy. TCR beta CDR3 region amplification was performed from RNA transcripts. First-round RT-PCR targeting the TCR CDR3 was performed with the HTBI primer set. TCRdb redid the calling of the multiplex PCR reads with MiXCR, one entry per CDR3 protein. The data show fewer than 500,000 distinct CDR3 sequences, around 15% seen once. V was trimmed by 2 bases and J by 3 bases, leaving 7 bases between them. The CDR3 sequence is 13 residues long. With duration under 3 months, ophthalmopathy was active: Clinical Activity Score at least 3, NOSPECS at least 4. In the case of this clonotype: This may come from a read error, since a much larger clone is one base off.

This chain uses TRBV12-3 or TRBV12-4 with TRBJ1-1; D is unclear. The sequencing input was blood. The TCR was taken from a woman in her twenties or thirties with Graves' ophthalmopathy. CDR3 bases: TGTGCCAGCAGTTTAAGGGCTTACACTGAAGCTTTCTTT. The encoded protein is CASSLRAYTEAFF.